The clone carrying this T cell receptor beta chain was observed a handful of times. Its cognate antigen is unknown. The entry originates in a study of blood T cells in healthy people across ages. Study-level points and caveats: Diversity estimates from one million T cells were considered underestimates. Versus aged donors, long-lived donors had higher diversity and more naive CD4+ cells.

The CDR3 is 13 residues long. Trimming left V 4 bases short and J 3 bases short, with 9 bases between. The germline gives CDR1 MGHRA, CDR2 YSYEKL. The second PCR ran roughly 6 to 11 cycles with a sample-barcoded 5' primer and J-beta primers. TCRdb recomputed calls from the 5' RACE reads with MiXCR, one row per CDR3 protein. Of around 650,000 distinct CDR3 sequences listed, about 34% are singletons. This receptor was taken from a woman of 80 years or more in good health. Sequencing was performed on blood. This rearrangement joins TRBV4-1 to TRBJ1-1, with unresolved D. The CDR3 DNA reads as TGCGCCAGCAGCCCAAGGGTGTACACTGAAGCTTTCTTT. It specifies CASSPRVYTEAFF.